The clone carrying this T cell receptor (beta chain) was counted only a few times. Germline assignment: CDR1 SQVTM and CDR2 ANQGSEA. The CDR3 runs to 13 residues. V dropped 7 bases and J dropped 6 bases, with 16 bases sitting between them. The data belong to a study of cytomegalovirus exposure and HLA in healthy donors. Researchers ran the PCR with 60 Vbeta and 13 Jbeta primers. Clones were read by immunoSEQ multiplex PCR, and TCRdb kept only the in-frame ones, dropping some. This table holds about 170,000 clones, around 62% found once. V usage is TRBV29-1 and J usage is TRBJ1-5; D may be TRBD1 (5 bases). The sequenced sample consisted of PBMCs. The TCR originated in a man in his forties in good health and CMV-seronegative. CDR3 region: CSASSGESQPQHF. Written as DNA, the CDR3 is TGCAGCGCCTCATCGGGGGAAAGTCAGCCCCAGCATTTT. Looking up the rest from reference TRBV29-1 and TRBJ1-5 gives the full variable domain: SAVISQKPSRDICQRGTSLTIQCQVDSQVTMMFWYRQQPGQSLTLIATANQGSEATYESGFVIDKFPISRPNLTFSTLTVSNMSPEDSSIYLCSASSGESQPQHFGDGTRLSIL.